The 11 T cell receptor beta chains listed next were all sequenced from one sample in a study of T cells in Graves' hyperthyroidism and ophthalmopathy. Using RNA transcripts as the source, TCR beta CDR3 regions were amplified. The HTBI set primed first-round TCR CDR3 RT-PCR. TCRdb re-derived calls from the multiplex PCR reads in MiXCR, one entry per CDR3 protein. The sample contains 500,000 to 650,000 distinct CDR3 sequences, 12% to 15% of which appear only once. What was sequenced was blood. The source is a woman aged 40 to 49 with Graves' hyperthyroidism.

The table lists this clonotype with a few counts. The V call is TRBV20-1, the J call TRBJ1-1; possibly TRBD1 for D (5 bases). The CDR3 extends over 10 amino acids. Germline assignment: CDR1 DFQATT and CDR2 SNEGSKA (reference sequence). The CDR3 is CGSTGTEAFF. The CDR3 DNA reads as TGCGGGAGTACAGGTACTGAAGCTTTCTTT.

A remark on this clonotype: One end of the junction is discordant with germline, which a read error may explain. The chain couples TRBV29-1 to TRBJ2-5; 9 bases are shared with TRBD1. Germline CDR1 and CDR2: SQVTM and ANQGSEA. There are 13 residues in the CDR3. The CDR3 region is CSIETGGQETQYF. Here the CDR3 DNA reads TGCAGCATTGAGACAGGGGGCCAAGAGACCCAGTACTTC.

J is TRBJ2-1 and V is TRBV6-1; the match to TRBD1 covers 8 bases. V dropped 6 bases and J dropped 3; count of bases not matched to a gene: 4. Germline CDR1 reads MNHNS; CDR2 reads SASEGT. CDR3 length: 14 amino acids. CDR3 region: CASRDRAIYNEQFF. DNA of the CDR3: TGTGCCAGCAGGGACAGGGCAATCTACAATGAGCAGTTCTTC.

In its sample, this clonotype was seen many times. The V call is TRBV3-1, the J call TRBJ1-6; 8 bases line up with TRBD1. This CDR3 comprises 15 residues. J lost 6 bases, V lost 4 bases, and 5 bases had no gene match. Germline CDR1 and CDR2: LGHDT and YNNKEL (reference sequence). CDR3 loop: CASSRTGSGNSPLHF. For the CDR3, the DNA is TGTGCCAGCAGCCGGACAGGGTCCGGTAATTCACCCCTCCACTTT. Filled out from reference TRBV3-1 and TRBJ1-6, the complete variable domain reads DTAVSQTPKYLVTQMGNDKSIKCEQNLGHDTMYWYKQDSKKFLKIMFSYNNKELIINETVPNRFSPKSPDKAHLNLHINSLELGDSAVYFCASSRTGSGNSPLHFGNGTRLTVT.

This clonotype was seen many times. CDR3: CSGGPGSYEQYF. Here the CDR3 DNA reads TGCAGTGGAGGGCCCGGCTCCTACGAGCAGTACTTC. This rearrangement joins TRBV20-1 to TRBJ2-7, with a weak D call TRBD2 (5 bases). The CDR3 runs to 12 residues. Germline V gene sequence: CDR1 DFQATT, CDR2 SNEGSKA (reference sequence). V gave up 7 bases and J gave up 0 bases, with 10 bases separating them.

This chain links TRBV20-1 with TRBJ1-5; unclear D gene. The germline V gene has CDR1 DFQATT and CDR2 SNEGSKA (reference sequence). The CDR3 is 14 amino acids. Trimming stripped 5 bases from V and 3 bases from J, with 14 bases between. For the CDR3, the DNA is TGCAGTGCTTCCAGCGAGAGAAACAATCAGCCCCAGCATTTT. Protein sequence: CSASSERNNQPQHF.

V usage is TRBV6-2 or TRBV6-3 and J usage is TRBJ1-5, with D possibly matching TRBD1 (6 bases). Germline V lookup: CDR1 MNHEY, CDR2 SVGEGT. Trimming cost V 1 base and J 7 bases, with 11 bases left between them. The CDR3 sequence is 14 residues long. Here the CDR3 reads CASSYFRGVQPQHF. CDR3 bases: TGTGCCAGCAGTTACTTCAGGGGTGTCCAGCCCCAGCATTTT.

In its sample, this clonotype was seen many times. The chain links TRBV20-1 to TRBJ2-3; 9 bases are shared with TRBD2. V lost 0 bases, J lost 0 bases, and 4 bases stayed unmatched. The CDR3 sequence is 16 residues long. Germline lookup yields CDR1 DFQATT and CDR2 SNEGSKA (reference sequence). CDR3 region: CSARDPSGASTDTQYF. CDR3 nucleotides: TGCAGTGCTAGAGATCCTAGCGGGGCTAGCACAGATACGCAGTATTTT.

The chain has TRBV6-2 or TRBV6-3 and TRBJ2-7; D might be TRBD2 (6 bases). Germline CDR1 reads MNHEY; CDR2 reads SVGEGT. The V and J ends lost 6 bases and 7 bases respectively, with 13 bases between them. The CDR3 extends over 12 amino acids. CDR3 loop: CASSYQGGEQYF. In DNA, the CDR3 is TGTGCCAGCAGCTACCAGGGAGGTGAGCAGTACTTC.

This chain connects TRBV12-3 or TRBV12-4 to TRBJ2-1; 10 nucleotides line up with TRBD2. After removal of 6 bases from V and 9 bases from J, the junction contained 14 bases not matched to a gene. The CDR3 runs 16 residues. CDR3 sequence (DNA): TGTGCCAGCAGCCGGAAGGATAGCGGGAGGTACTCTGAGCAGTTCTTC. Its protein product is CASSRKDSGRYSEQFF.

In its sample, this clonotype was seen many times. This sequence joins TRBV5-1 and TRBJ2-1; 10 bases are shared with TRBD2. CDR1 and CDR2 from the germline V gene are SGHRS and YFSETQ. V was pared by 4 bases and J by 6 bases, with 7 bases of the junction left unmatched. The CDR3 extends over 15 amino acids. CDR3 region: CASSPSGSSVNEQFF. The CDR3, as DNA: TGCGCCAGCAGCCCTAGCGGGAGTTCGGTCAATGAGCAGTTCTTC.